These T cell receptor beta chains were read from a single sample in a study of cytomegalovirus exposure and HLA in healthy donors. Assay: immunoSEQ multiplex PCR; the TCRdb copy retains only in-frame clones and omits some. The data show 66,000 or so clones, around 90% seen once. Input material: PBMCs. All receptors derive from a man aged 25-40 years in good health and CMV-seropositive. The CDR3 runs from the conserved cysteine through the conserved F or W. The order of the fields is CDR3 DNA, CDR3 protein, J gene, V gene, clone size, D gene. The D gene is left open where the match is weak. Some rows mark clone size as missing; the rest say once, few, many or name a class of expanded clone.

CDR3nt: TGCGCCAGCAGCTTGGACTCAGGCGGGCCTCAGCCCCAGCATTTT
CDR3aa: CASSLDSGGPQPQHF
j_gene: TRBJ1-5
v_gene: TRBV5-1
abundance: -
d_gene: -

CDR3nt: TGTGCCAGCAGCCAGTCCGGGAGACACTACAATGAGCAGTTCTTC
CDR3aa: CASSQSGRHYNEQFF
j_gene: TRBJ2-1
v_gene: TRBV7-3
abundance: -
d_gene: -

CDR3nt: TGTGCCAGCAGCCAAGATTTAGCCGAGACCCAGTACTTC
CDR3aa: CASSQDLAETQYF
j_gene: TRBJ2-5
v_gene: TRBV14
abundance: -
d_gene: -

CDR3nt: TGTGCCAGCAGCGTAGACGGGAGTGCAGATACGCAGTATTTT
CDR3aa: CASSVDGSADTQYF
j_gene: TRBJ2-3
v_gene: TRBV9
abundance: -
d_gene: -

CDR3nt: TGTGCCTGGTTACCGGAGCAGAACACTGAAGCTTTCTTT
CDR3aa: CAWLPEQNTEAFF
j_gene: TRBJ1-1
v_gene: TRBV30
abundance: -
d_gene: -

CDR3nt: TGTGCCAGCAGACTAGCGGGAGTCCCAGATACGCAGTATTTT
CDR3aa: CASRLAGVPDTQYF
j_gene: TRBJ2-3
v_gene: TRBV6-5
abundance: -
d_gene: TRBD2

CDR3nt: TGTGCCAGTAGTATCGGGACAAGAGATGGCTACACCTTC
CDR3aa: CASSIGTRDGYTF
j_gene: TRBJ1-2
v_gene: TRBV19
abundance: -
d_gene: -

CDR3nt: TGCGCCAGCAGCCAAGGCGGGACCGATACGCAGTATTTT
CDR3aa: CASSQGGTDTQYF
j_gene: TRBJ2-3
v_gene: TRBV5-1
abundance: -
d_gene: -

CDR3nt: TGTGCCAGCAGCCCCTTGGAGAAGCAGTACTTC
CDR3aa: CASSPLEKQYF
j_gene: TRBJ2-7
v_gene: TRBV14
abundance: -
d_gene: -

CDR3nt: TGTGCCAGTAGTAACCAGGTGAACACTGAAGCTTTCTTT
CDR3aa: CASSNQVNTEAFF
j_gene: TRBJ1-1
v_gene: TRBV19
abundance: -
d_gene: -

CDR3nt: TGTGCCAGCAGCTTACCTAGGGAAAAACTGTTTTTT
CDR3aa: CASSLPREKLFF
j_gene: TRBJ1-4
v_gene: TRBV9
abundance: few
d_gene: -

CDR3nt: TGTGCCAGCAGGGAGGCGGGCACAGATACGCAGTATTTT
CDR3aa: CASREAGTDTQYF
j_gene: TRBJ2-3
v_gene: TRBV2
abundance: -
d_gene: -

CDR3nt: TGCGCCAGCAGCCAAGATAAAGTAACAGGGAACTATGGCTACACCTTC
CDR3aa: CASSQDKVTGNYGYTF
j_gene: TRBJ1-2
v_gene: TRBV4-3
abundance: -
d_gene: -

CDR3nt: TGTGCCAGCAGCTTAGAGGTGGTGAACACTGAAGCTTTCTTT
CDR3aa: CASSLEVVNTEAFF
j_gene: TRBJ1-1
v_gene: TRBV7-3
abundance: -
d_gene: -

CDR3nt: TGTGCCAGCAGCTTAAGGGGGCGGGAGGGGGGGGAGCAGTACTTC
CDR3aa: CASSLRGREGGEQYF
j_gene: TRBJ2-7
v_gene: TRBV7-2
abundance: -
d_gene: TRBD2

CDR3nt: TGTGCCAGCAGCCAACAACCCGACAACTACGAGCAGTACTTC
CDR3aa: CASSQQPDNYEQYF
j_gene: TRBJ2-7
v_gene: TRBV4-2
abundance: once
d_gene: -

CDR3nt: TGTGCCAGCAGTTACGCCGCGACAGGGGTCTATGGCTACACCTTC
CDR3aa: CASSYAATGVYGYTF
j_gene: TRBJ1-2
v_gene: TRBV6-5
abundance: -
d_gene: TRBD1

CDR3nt: TGTGCCAGCAGACGGGAGGGGGGCACAGATACGCAGTATTTT
CDR3aa: CASRREGGTDTQYF
j_gene: TRBJ2-3
v_gene: TRBV6-6
abundance: -
d_gene: TRBD2

CDR3nt: TGTGCCAGCAGCTTTAACCGAGAGCAGTACTTC
CDR3aa: CASSFNREQYF
j_gene: TRBJ2-5
v_gene: TRBV5-6
abundance: -
d_gene: -

CDR3nt: TGTGCCAGCAGCTTAGGACCGACAGGGAGTGAGCAGTTCTTC
CDR3aa: CASSLGPTGSEQFF
j_gene: TRBJ2-1
v_gene: TRBV7-2
abundance: -
d_gene: TRBD1

CDR3nt: TGTGCCAGCAGTTATAGACAGGGCAATCAGCCCCAGCATTTT
CDR3aa: CASSYRQGNQPQHF
j_gene: TRBJ1-5
v_gene: TRBV6-5
abundance: -
d_gene: -

CDR3nt: TGTGCCAGCGCCAGGCAGGGGGCAAATGGCTACACCTTC
CDR3aa: CASARQGANGYTF
j_gene: TRBJ1-2
v_gene: TRBV6-5
abundance: -
d_gene: TRBD1

CDR3nt: TGTGCCAGCAGCTACGGACTAGCGGGAGGGTCGCCGTACACCAATGAGCAGTTCTTC
CDR3aa: CASSYGLAGGSPYTNEQFF
j_gene: TRBJ2-1
v_gene: TRBV11-2
abundance: -
d_gene: TRBD2

CDR3nt: TGCGCCAGCAGCCAGCCGGGACTAGCGCCTTACAATGAGCAGTTCTTC
CDR3aa: CASSQPGLAPYNEQFF
j_gene: TRBJ2-1
v_gene: TRBV4-1
abundance: -
d_gene: TRBD2

CDR3nt: TGTGCCAGCAGTTTAACTAGCGGGAGGTACTACGAGCAGTACTTC
CDR3aa: CASSLTSGRYYEQYF
j_gene: TRBJ2-7
v_gene: TRBV27
abundance: -
d_gene: TRBD2

CDR3nt: TGTGCCAGCAGACCGGACAGGGACAATGAGCAGTTCTTC
CDR3aa: CASRPDRDNEQFF
j_gene: TRBJ2-1
v_gene: TRBV28
abundance: -
d_gene: TRBD1

CDR3nt: TGTGCCAGCAGCTTGCGAGGCGGGAGTTCCTTCTACGAGCAGTACTTC
CDR3aa: CASSLRGGSSFYEQYF
j_gene: TRBJ2-7
v_gene: TRBV5-4
abundance: -
d_gene: TRBD2

CDR3nt: TGTGCCAGTAGTCCGGGACTGCTTAACACTGAAGCTTTCTTT
CDR3aa: CASSPGLLNTEAFF
j_gene: TRBJ1-1
v_gene: TRBV19
abundance: few
d_gene: -

CDR3nt: TGTGCCAGCAGCCCGCGGACAGGGGGTGGGGATATGAACACAGATACGCAGTATTTT
CDR3aa: CASSPRTGGGDMNTDTQYF
j_gene: TRBJ2-3
v_gene: TRBV9
abundance: -
d_gene: TRBD1

CDR3nt: TGTGCCACCTCAATCGACAGGGCGGTATGGGGCTACACCTTC
CDR3aa: CATSIDRAVWGYTF
j_gene: TRBJ1-2
v_gene: TRBV7-2
abundance: -
d_gene: TRBD1

CDR3nt: TGTGCCAGCAGCGAAGCCGGGACAGCGATCTACGAGCAGTACTTC
CDR3aa: CASSEAGTAIYEQYF
j_gene: TRBJ2-7
v_gene: TRBV5-5
abundance: -
d_gene: TRBD1

CDR3nt: TGTGCCAGCAGTTTAAACAGGAGTCCCTACGAGCAGTACTTC
CDR3aa: CASSLNRSPYEQYF
j_gene: TRBJ2-7
v_gene: TRBV28
abundance: -
d_gene: -

CDR3nt: TGTGCCGTGGGGATGAGGGGGCAAGAGGACGAGCAGTACTTC
CDR3aa: CAVGMRGQEDEQYF
j_gene: TRBJ2-7
v_gene: TRBV10-3
abundance: -
d_gene: TRBD1

CDR3nt: TGTGCCAGCAGTGACATCCCCCAATCCTACGAGCAGTACTTC
CDR3aa: CASSDIPQSYEQYF
j_gene: TRBJ2-7
v_gene: TRBV25-1
abundance: once
d_gene: -